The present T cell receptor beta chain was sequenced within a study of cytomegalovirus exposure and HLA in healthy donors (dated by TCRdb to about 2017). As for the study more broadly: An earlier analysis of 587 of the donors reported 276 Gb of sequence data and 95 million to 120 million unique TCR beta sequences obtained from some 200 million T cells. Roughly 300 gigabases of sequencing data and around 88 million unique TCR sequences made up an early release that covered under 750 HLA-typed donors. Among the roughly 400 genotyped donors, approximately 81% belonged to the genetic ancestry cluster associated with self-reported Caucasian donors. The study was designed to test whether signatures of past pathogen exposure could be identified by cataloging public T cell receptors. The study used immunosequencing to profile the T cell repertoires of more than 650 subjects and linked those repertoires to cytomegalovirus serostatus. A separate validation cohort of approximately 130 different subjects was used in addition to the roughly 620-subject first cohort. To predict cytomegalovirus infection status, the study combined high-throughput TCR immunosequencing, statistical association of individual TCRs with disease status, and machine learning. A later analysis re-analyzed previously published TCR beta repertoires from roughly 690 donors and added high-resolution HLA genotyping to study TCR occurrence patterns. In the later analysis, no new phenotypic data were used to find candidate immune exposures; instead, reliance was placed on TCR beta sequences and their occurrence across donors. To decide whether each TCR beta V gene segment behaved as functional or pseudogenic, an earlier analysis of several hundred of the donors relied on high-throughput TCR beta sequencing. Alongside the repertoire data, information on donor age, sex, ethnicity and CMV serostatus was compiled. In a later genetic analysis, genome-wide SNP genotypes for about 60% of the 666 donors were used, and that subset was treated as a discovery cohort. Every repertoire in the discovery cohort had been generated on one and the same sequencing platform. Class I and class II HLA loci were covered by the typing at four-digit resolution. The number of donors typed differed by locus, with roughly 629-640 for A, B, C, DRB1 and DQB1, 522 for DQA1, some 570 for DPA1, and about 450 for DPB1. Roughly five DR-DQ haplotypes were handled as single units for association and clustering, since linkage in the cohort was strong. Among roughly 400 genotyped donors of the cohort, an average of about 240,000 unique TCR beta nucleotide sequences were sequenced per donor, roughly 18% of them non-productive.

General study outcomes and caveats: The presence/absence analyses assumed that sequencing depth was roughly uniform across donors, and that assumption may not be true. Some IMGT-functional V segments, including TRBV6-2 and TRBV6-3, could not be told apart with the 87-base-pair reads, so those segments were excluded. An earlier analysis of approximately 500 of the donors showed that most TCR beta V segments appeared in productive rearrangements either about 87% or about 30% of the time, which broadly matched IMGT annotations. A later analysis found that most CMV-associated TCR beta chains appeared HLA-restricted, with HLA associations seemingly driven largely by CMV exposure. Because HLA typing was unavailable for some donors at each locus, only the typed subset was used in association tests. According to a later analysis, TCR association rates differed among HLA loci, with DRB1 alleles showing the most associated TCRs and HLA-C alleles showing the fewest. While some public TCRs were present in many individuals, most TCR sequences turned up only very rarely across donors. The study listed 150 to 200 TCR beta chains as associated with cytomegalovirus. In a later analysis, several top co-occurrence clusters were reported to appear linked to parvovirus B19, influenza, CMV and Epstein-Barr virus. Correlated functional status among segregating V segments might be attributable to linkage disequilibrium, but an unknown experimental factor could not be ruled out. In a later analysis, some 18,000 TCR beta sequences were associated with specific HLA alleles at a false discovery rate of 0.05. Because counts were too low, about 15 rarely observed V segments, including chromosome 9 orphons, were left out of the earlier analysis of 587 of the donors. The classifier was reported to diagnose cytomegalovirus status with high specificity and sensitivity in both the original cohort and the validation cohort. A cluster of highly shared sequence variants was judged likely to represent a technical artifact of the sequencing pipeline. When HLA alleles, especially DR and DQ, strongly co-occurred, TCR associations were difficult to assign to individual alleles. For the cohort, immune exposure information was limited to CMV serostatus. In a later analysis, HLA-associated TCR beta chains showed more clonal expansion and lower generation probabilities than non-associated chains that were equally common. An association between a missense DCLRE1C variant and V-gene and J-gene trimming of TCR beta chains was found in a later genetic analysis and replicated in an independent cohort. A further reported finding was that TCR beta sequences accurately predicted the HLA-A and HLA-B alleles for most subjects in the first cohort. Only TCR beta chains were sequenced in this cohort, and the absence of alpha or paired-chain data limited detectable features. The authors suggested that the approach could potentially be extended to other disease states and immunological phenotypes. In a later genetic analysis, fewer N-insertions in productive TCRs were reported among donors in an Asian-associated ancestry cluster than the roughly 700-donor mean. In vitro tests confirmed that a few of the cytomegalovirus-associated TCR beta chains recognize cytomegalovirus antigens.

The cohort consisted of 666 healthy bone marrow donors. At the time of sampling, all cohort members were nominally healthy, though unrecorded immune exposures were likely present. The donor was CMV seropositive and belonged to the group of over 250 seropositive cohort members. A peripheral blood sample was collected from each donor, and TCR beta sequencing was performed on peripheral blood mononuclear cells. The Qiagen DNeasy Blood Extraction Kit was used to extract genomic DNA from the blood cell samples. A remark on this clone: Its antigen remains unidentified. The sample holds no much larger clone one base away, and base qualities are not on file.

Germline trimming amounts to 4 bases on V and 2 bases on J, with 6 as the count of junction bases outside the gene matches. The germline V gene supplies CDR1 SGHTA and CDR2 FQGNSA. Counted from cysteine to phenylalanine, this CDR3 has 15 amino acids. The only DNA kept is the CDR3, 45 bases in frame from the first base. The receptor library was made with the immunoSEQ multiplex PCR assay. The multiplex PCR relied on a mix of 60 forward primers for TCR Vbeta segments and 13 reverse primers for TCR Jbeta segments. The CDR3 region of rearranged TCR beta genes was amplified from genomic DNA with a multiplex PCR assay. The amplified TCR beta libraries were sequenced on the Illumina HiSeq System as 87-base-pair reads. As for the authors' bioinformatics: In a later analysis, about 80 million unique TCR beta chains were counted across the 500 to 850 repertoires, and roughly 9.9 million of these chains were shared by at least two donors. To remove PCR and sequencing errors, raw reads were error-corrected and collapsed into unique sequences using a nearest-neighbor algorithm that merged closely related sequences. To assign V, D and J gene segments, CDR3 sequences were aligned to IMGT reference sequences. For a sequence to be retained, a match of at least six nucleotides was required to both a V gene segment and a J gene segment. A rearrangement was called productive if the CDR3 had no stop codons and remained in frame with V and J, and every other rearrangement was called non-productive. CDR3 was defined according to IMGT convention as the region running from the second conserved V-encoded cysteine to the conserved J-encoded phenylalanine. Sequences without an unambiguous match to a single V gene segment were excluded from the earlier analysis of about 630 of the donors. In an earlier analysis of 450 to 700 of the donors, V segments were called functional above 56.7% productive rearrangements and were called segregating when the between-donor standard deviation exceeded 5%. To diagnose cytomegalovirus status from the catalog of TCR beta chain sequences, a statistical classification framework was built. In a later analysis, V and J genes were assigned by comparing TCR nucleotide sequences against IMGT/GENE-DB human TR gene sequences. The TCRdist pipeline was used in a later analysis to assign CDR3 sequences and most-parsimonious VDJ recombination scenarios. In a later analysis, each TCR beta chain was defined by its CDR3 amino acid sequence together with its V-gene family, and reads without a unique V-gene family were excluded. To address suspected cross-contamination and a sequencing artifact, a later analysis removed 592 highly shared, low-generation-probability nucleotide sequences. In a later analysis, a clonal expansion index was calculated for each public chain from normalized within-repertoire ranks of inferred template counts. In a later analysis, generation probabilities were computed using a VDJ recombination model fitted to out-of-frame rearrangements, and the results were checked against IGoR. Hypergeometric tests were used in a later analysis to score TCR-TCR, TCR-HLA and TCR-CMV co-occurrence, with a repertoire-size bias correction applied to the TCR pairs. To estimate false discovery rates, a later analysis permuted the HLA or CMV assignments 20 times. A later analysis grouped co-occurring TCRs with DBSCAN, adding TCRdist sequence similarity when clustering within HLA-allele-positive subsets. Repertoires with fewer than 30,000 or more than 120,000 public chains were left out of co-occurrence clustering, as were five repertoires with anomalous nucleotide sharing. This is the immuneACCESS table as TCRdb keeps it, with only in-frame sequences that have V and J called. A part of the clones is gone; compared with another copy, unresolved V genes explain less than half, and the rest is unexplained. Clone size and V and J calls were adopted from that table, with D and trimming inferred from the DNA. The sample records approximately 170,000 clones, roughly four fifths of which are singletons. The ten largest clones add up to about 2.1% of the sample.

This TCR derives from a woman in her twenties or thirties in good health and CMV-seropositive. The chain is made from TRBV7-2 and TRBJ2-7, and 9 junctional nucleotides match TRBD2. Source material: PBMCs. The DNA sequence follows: TGTGCCAGCAGCTACCTGGGCGGGGGGGCCTACGAGCAGTACTTC. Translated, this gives CASSYLGGGAYEQYF.